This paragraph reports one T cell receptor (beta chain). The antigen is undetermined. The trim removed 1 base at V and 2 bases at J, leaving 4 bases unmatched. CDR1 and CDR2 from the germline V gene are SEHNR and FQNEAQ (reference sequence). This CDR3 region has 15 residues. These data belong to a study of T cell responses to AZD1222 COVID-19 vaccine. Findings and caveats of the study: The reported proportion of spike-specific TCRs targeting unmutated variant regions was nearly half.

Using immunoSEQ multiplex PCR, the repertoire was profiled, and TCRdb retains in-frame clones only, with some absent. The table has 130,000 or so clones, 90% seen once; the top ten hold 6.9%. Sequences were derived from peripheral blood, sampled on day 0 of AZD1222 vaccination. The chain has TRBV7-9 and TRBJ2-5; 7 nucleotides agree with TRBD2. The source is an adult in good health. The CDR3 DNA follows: TGTGCCAGCAGCTTAGGGACTAGTAGTCAAGAGACCCAGTACTTC. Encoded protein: CASSLGTSSQETQYF.